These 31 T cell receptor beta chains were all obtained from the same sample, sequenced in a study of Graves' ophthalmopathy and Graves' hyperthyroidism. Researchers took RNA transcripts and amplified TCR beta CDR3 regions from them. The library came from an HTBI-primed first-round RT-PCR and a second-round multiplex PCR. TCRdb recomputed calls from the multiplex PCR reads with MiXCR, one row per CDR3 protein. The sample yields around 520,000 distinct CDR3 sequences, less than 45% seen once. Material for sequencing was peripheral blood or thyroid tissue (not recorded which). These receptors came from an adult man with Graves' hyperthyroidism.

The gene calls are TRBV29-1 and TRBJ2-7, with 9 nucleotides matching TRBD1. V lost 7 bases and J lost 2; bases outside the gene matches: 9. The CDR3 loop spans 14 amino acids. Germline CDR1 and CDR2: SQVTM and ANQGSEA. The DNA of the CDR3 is TGCAGCGCCTTGGCGGACAGGGGTACCTACGAGCAGTACTTC. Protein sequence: CSALADRGTYEQYF.

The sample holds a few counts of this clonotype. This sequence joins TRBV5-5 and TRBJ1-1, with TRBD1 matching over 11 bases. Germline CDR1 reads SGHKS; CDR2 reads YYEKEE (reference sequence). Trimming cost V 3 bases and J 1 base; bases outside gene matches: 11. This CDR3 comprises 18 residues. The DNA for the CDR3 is TGTGCCAGCAGCTCCCCCGCCGGACAGGGGGCTCAGAACACTGAAGCTTTCTTT. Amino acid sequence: CASSSPAGQGAQNTEAFF.

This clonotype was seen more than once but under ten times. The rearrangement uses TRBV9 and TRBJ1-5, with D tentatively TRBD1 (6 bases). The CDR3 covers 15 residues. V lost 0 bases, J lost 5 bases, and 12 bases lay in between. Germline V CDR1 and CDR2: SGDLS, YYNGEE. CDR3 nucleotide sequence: TGTGCCAGCAGCGTAGCGGGGGGCCTGTATCAGCCCCAGCATTTT. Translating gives CASSVAGGLYQPQHF.

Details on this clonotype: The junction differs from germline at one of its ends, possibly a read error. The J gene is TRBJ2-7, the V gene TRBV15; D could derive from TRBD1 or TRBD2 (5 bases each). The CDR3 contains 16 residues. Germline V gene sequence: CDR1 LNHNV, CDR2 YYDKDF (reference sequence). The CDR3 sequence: CATSREAGAGTGEQYF. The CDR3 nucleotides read TGTGCCACCAGCCGAGAAGCCGGGGCAGGGACGGGAGAGCAGTACTTC.

CDR3 loop: CASRATGGPNTEAFF. CDR3 bases: TGTGCCAGCAGGGCCACAGGGGGCCCGAACACTGAAGCTTTCTTT. The chain recombines TRBV6-1 with TRBJ1-1, with 9 bases identical to TRBD1. V lost 6 bases and J lost 1; bases outside the gene matches: 6. The CDR3 is 15 amino acids. Germline CDR1 is MNHNS and CDR2 is SASEGT.

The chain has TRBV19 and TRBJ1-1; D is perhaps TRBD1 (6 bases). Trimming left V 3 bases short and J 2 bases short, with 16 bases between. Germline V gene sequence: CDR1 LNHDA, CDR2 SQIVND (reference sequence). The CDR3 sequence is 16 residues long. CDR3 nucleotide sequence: TGTGCCAGTAGTATTGACGAAGGGGGTGTCAACACTGAAGCTTTCTTT. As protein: CASSIDEGGVNTEAFF.

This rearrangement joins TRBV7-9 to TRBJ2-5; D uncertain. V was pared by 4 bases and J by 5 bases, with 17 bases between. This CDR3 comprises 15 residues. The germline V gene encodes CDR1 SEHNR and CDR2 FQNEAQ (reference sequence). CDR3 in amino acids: CASSSSPGPAETQYF. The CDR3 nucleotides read TGTGCCAGCAGCTCTTCTCCGGGTCCAGCGGAGACCCAGTACTTC.

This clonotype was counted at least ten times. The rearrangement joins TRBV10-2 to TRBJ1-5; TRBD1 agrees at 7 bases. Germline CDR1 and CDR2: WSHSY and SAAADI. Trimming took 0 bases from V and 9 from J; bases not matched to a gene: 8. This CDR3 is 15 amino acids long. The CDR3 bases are TGCGCCAGCAGTGAGTCAAGACAGGGCCGATGGCCCCAGCATTTT. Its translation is CASSESRQGRWPQHF.

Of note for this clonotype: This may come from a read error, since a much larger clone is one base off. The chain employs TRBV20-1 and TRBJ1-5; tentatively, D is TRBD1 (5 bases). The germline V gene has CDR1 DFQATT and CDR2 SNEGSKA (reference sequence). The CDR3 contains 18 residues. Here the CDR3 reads CSASGGLQDRGGNRPQHF. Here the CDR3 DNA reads TGCAGTGCTAGTGGGGGTTTGCAGGACCGGGGAGGCAATCGGCCCCAGCATTTT.

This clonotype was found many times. Here the CDR3 reads CASSFRDRLHEQYF. The DNA for the CDR3 is TGTGCCAGCAGCTTCCGGGACAGGCTCCACGAGCAGTACTTC. This chain connects TRBV5-6 to TRBJ2-7, with 8 nucleotides matching TRBD1. The V gene's germline CDR1 is SGHDT and CDR2 YYEEEE. With 2 bases clipped from V and 5 bases from J, the junction kept 6 bases outside the gene matches. The CDR3 sequence is 14 residues long.

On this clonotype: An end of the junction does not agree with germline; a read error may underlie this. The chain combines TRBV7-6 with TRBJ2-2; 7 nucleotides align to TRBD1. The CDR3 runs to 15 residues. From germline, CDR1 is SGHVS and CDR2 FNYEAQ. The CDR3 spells CASSPDRRNTGELVF. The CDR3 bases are TGTGCCAGCAGCCCGGACAGGAGGAACACCGGGGAGCTGGTTTTT. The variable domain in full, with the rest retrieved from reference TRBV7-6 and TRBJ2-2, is GAGVSQSPRYKVTKRGQDVALRCDPISGHVSLYWYRQALGQGPEFLTYFNYEAQQDKSGLPNDRFSAERPEGSISTLTIQRTEQRDSAMYRCASSPDRRNTGELVFGEGSRLTVL.

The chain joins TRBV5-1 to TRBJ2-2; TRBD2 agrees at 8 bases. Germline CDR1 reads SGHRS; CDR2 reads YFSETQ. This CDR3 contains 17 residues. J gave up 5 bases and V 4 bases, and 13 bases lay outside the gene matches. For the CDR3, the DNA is TGCGCCAGCAGCCTAGTACCTCTTGGACTAGCTACCGGGGAGCTGTTTTTT. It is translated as CASSLVPLGLATGELFF. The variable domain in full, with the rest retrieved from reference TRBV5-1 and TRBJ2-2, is KAGVTQTPRYLIKTRGQQVTLSCSPISGHRSVSWYQQTPGQGLQFLFEYFSETQRNKGNFPGRFSGRQFSNSRSEMNVSTLELGDSALYLCASSLVPLGLATGELFFGEGSRLTVL.

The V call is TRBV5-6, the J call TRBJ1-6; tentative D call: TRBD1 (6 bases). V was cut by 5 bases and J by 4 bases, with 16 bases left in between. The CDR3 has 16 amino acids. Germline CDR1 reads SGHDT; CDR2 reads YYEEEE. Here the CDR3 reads CASSFSRGLYNSPLHF. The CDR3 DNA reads TGTGCCAGCAGTTTTTCCAGGGGACTTTATAATTCACCCCTCCACTTT. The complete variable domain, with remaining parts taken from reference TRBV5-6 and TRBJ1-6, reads DAGVTQSPTHLIKTRGQQVTLRCSPKSGHDTVSWYQQALGQGPQFIFQYYEEEERQRGNFPDRFSGHQFPNYSSELNVNALLLGDSALYLCASSFSRGLYNSPLHFGNGTRLTVT.

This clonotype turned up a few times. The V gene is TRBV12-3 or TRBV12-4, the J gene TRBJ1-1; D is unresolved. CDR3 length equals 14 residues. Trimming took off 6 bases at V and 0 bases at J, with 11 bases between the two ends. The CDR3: CASSQLGMNTEAFF. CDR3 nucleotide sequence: TGTGCCAGCAGCCAACTCGGAATGAACACTGAAGCTTTCTTT.

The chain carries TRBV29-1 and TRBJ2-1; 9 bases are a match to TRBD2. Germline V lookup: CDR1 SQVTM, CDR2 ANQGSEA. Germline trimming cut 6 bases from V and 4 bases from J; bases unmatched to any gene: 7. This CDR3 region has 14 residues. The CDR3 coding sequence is TGCAGCGTAGAGGGACTAGCCGGTTACAATGAGCAGTTCTTC. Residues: CSVEGLAGYNEQFF.

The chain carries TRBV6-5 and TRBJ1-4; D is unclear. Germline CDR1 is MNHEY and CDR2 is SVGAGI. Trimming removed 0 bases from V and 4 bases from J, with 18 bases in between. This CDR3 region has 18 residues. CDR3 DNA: TGTGCCAGCAGTTACTCGAACCCACGTACAGCGAGTAATGAAAAACTGTTTTTT. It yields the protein CASSYSNPRTASNEKLFF.

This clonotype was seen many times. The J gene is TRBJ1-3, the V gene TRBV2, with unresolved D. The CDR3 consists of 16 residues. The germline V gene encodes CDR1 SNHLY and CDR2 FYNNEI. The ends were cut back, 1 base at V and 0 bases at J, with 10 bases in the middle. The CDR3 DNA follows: TGTGCCAGCAGTGAAGTACGACAAATCTCTGGAAACACCATATATTTT. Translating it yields CASSEVRQISGNTIYF.

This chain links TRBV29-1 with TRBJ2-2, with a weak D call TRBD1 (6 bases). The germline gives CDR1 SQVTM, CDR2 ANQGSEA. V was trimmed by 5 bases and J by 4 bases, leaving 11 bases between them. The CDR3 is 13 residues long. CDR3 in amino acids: CSVLTGSTGELFF. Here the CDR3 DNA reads TGCAGCGTTCTTACAGGGAGCACCGGGGAGCTGTTTTTT.

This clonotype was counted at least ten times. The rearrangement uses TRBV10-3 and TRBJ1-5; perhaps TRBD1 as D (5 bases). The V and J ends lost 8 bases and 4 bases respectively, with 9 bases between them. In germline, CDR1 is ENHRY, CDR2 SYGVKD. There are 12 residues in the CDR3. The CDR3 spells CAIQGYNQPQHF. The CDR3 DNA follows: TGTGCCATCCAGGGTTATAATCAGCCCCAGCATTTT.

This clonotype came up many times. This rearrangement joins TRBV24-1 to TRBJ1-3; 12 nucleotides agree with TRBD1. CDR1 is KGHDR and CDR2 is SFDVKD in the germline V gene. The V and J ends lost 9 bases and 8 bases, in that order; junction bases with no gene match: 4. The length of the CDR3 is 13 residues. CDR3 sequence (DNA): TGTGCCACCGGGACAGGGGGCGACGACACCATATATTTT. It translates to CATGTGGDDTIYF.

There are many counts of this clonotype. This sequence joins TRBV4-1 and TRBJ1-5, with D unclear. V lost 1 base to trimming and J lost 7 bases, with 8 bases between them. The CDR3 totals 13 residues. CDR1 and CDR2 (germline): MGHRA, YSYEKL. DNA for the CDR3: TGCGCCAGCAGCCAAGGGGTAACGCAGCCCCAGCATTTT. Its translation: CASSQGVTQPQHF.

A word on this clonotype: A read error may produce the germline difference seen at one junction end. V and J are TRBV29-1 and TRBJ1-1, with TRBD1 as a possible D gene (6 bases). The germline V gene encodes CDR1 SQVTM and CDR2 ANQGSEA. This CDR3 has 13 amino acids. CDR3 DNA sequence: TGCAGCGTTGGGGGACGGGGGGCGGCTGAAGCCTTCTTT. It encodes CSVGGRGAAEAFF.

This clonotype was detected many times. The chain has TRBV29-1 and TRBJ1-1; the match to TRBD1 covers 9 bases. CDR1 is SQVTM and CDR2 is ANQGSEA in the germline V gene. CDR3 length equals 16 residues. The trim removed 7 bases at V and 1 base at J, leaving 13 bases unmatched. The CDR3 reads CSAQGTGQKPNTEAFF. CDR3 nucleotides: TGCAGCGCCCAAGGGACAGGGCAAAAGCCGAACACTGAAGCTTTCTTT. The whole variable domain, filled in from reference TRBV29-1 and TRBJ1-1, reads SAVISQKPSRDICQRGTSLTIQCQVDSQVTMMFWYRQQPGQSLTLIATANQGSEATYESGFVIDKFPISRPNLTFSTLTVSNMSPEDSSIYLCSAQGTGQKPNTEAFFGQGTRLTVV.

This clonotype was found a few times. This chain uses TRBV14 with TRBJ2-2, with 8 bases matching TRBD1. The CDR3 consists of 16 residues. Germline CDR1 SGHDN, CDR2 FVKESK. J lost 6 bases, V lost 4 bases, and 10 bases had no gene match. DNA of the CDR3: TGTGCCAGCAGCCGTATGGCAGGGGGCTGGGCCGGGGAGCTGTTTTTT. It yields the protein CASSRMAGGWAGELFF.

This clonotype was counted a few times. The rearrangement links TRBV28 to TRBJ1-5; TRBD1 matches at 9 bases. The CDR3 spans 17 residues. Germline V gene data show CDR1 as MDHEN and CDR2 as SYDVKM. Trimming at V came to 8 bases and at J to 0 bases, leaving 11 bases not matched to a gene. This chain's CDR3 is CASGTRDRDYSNQPQHF. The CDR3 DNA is TGTGCCAGCGGGACTCGGGACAGGGACTATAGCAATCAGCCCCAGCATTTT.

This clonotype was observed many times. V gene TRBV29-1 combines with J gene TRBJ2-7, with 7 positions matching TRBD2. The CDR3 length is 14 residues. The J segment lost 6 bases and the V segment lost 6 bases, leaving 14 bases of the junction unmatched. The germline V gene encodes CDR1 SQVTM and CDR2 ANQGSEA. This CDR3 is CSVVGAGAVTEQYF. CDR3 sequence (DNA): TGCAGCGTCGTTGGGGCGGGAGCGGTCACCGAGCAGTACTTC.

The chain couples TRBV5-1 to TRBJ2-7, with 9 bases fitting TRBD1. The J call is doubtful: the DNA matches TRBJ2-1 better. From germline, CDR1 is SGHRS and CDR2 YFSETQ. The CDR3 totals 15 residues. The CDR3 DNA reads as TGCGCCAGCAGCTTTGCACCGGGACAGGGAAGTGAGCAGTTCTTC. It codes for CASSFAPGQGSEQFF.

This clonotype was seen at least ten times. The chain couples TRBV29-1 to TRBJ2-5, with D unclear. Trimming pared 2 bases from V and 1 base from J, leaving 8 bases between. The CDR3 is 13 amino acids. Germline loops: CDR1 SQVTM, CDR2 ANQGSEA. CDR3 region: CSVEYHSQETQYF. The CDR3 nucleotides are TGCAGCGTTGAATATCACAGCCAAGAGACCCAGTACTTC.

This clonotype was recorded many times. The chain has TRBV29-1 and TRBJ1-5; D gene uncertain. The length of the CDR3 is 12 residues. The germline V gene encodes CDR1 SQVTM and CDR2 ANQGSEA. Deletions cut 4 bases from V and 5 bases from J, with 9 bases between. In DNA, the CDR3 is TGCAGCGTTGGAACCGTGGATCAGCCCCAGCATTTT. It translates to CSVGTVDQPQHF. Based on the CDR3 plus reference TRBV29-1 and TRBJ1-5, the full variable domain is SAVISQKPSRDICQRGTSLTIQCQVDSQVTMMFWYRQQPGQSLTLIATANQGSEATYESGFVIDKFPISRPNLTFSTLTVSNMSPEDSSIYLCSVGTVDQPQHFGDGTRLSIL.

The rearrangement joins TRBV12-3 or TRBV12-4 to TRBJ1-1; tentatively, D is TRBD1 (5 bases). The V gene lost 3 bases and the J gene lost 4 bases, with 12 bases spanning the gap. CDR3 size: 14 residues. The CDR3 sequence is CASSFLGGPTEAFF. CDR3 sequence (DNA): TGTGCCAGCAGTTTTCTGGGGGGACCCACTGAAGCTTTCTTT.

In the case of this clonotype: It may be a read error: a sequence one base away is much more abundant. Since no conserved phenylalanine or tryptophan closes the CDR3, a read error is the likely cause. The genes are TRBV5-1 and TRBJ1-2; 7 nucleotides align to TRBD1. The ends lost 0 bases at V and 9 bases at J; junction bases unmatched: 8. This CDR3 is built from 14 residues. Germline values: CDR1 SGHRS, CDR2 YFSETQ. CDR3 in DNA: TGCGCCAGCAGCTTGGCCAGTACAGGGGCAAGCTACACCCTC. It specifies CASSLASTGASYTL.